This TCR beta chain was obtained from a study of CD8 T cells in ankylosing spondylitis. Study-level results: Disease-linked clones were CD8+ and relatively rare in peripheral blood.

TCRdb itself ran the 5' RACE reads through MiXCR, one entry per CDR3 protein. The data show 150,000 to 200,000 distinct CDR3 sequences, roughly 18% seen once. The V gene lost 2 bases and the J gene lost 2 bases, with 9 bases spanning the gap. This CDR3 region has 14 residues. There are many counts of this clonotype. The antigen remains unidentified. This clonotype originated in a male donor aged 5-29 years with ankylosing spondylitis or in good health (not recorded which). This sequence joins TRBV12-3 or TRBV12-4 and TRBJ2-5; D is perhaps TRBD1 (7 bases). Source material: blood, either unsorted or a sorted T cell fraction (not recorded which). CDR3 coding DNA: TGTGCCAGCAGTTTATCAGGGGGGCAAGAGACCCAGTACTTC. Its translation: CASSLSGGQETQYF.